The rows below give T cell receptor beta chains drawn from one sample of a study of blood T cell repertoires in COVID-19. Clones were sequenced by immunoSEQ multiplex PCR, and TCRdb holds only the in-frame ones, with some missing. The table has under 250,000 clones, around 88% seen once. The sequenced material came from peripheral blood. Source of these receptors: a man aged 80 or over with acute or convalescent COVID-19. CDR3s include the opening cysteine and the closing phenylalanine or tryptophan. D genes are given only for firm matches. Clone size is stated in some rows and not others, as once, few, many or a class when expanded.

TRBV28	TRBD1	.	TRBJ1-1	TGTGCCAGCAGTTTTGCAGGGGGCACTGAAGCTTTCTTT	CASSFAGGTEAFF
TRBV6-5	.	.	TRBJ1-2	TGTGCCAGCAGTTACAACGGGGCTAACTATGGCTACACCTTC	CASSYNGANYGYTF
TRBV6-5	.	.	TRBJ2-5	TGTGCCAGCAGCCGGGGGGCAGGGGTGGAGACCCAGTACTTC	CASSRGAGVETQYF
TRBV28	.	.	TRBJ2-1	TGTGCCAGCAGTGTGGACTCAGTCCCTTACAATGAGCAGTTCTTC	CASSVDSVPYNEQFF
TRBV7-9	TRBD2	.	TRBJ2-1	TGTGCCAGCAGCGACCCTAGCGGGAGTTTCGATGAGCAGTTCTTC	CASSDPSGSFDEQFF
TRBV3-1/TRBV3-2	TRBD2	.	TRBJ2-5	TGTGCCAGCAGCCAAGAGGTGGGAGGGCGGATCCAGTACTTC	CASSQEVGGRIQYF
TRBV6-4	.	.	TRBJ2-3	TGTGCCAGCAGTGATAGCGGAGACCTCACAGATACACAGTATTTT	CASSDSGDLTDTQYF
TRBV18	.	once	TRBJ1-4	TGTGCCAGCTCCGAACTTTCGGGAGATAATGAAAAACTGTTTTTT	CASSELSGDNEKLFF
TRBV25-1	TRBD1	.	TRBJ1-1	TGTGCCAGCAGTGCGACAGGGGGCACTGAAGCTTTCTTT	CASSATGGTEAFF
TRBV18	.	once	TRBJ2-7	TGTGCCAGCTCACCACGGACATCCTTCTACGAGCAGTACTTC	CASSPRTSFYEQYF
TRBV7-9	.	.	TRBJ1-3	TGTGCCAGCAGCTCGAACCTCAGGGGATCCTCTGGAAACACCATATATTTT	CASSSNLRGSSGNTIYF
TRBV19	.	.	TRBJ2-5	TGTGCCAGTGGTCGAGTCCAAGAGACCCAGTACTTC	CASGRVQETQYF
TRBV7-2	.	.	TRBJ1-3	TGTGCCAGCAGCTTAAATCCGGGAGGAGCTGGAAACACCATATATTTT	CASSLNPGGAGNTIYF
TRBV6-6	TRBD2	.	TRBJ2-1	TGTGCCAGCAGTTACACCGGGACTAGCGACAATGAGCAGTTCTTC	CASSYTGTSDNEQFF
TRBV9	.	.	TRBJ2-7	TGTGCCAGCAGCGTCCATCCCCCTCCGGGGATCGCTGAGCAGTACTTC	CASSVHPPPGIAEQYF
TRBV29-1	TRBD1	few	TRBJ1-2	TGCAGCGTTGGGTTTCGAGGGGGCCCCTATGGCTACACCTTC	CSVGFRGGPYGYTF
TRBV28	.	.	TRBJ1-1	TGTGCCATCGTGGAAACAGGTAGAGATCGGAACACTGAAGCTTTCTTT	CAIVETGRDRNTEAFF
TRBV18	.	few	TRBJ1-1	TGTGCCAGCTCACCATTCGGGGAGAACACTGAAGCTTTCTTT	CASSPFGENTEAFF
TRBV15	.	.	TRBJ2-3	TGTGCCACCAGCAAGATCGGCGGAGGCACAGATACGCAGTATTTT	CATSKIGGGTDTQYF
TRBV19	.	.	TRBJ2-3	TGTGCCAGTAGTATTCGCGCAAAGACAGATACGCAGTATTTT	CASSIRAKTDTQYF
TRBV19	TRBD1	.	TRBJ2-6	TGTGCCAGTAGTAGAGACAGGGGTAGCTCTGGGGCCAACGTCCTGACTTTC	CASSRDRGSSGANVLTF
TRBV7-6	.	.	TRBJ2-7	TGTGCCAGCAGCCTGAGATCCGGGGCCTACGAGCAGTACTTC	CASSLRSGAYEQYF
TRBV2	TRBD1	once	TRBJ1-1	TGTGCCAGCAGGAGGACAGGGAGCACTGAAGCTTTCTTT	CASRRTGSTEAFF
TRBV6-2/TRBV6-3	TRBD2	few	TRBJ2-7	TGTGCCAGCAGCCCCCCTCTCCTTCTAGCGGGACCGCAAATTTTCTACGAGCAGTACTTC	CASSPPLLLAGPQIFYEQYF
TRBV6-2/TRBV6-3	TRBD2	.	TRBJ2-3	TGTGCCAGCAGTTTTCAACTAGCGGGGCTCTACACAGATACGCAGTATTTT	CASSFQLAGLYTDTQYF
TRBV12-5	.	.	TRBJ1-1	TGTGCTAGTGGTTTCGGGGTGGGCACTGAAGCTTTCTTT	CASGFGVGTEAFF
TRBV27	.	.	TRBJ2-7	TGTGCCAGCAGTTTCTCGGGGACTCTCGGCTACGAGCAGTACTTC	CASSFSGTLGYEQYF
TRBV5-1	.	.	TRBJ1-2	TGCGCCAGCAGCTTGGTAGACAGAGGCTACACCTTC	CASSLVDRGYTF
TRBV28	.	.	TRBJ2-5	TGTGCCAGCAGCGCGGCGCACCAAGAGACCCAGTACTTC	CASSAAHQETQYF
TRBV5-4	.	.	TRBJ1-6	TGTGCCAGCAGCTTGGACCCAGAATCACCCCTCCACTTT	CASSLDPESPLHF
TRBV18	TRBD2	.	TRBJ2-4	TGTGCCAGCTCACCCGGACTCGGACTAGCGGGAGTCGAAGAAAAAAACATTCAGTACTTC	CASSPGLGLAGVEEKNIQYF
TRBV7-9	TRBD1	.	TRBJ1-6	TGTGCCAGCAGCTCAGGGACAGGGAGTTCACCCCTCCACTTT	CASSSGTGSSPLHF
TRBV11-2	.	.	TRBJ1-6	TGTGCCAGCAGCTTAATTGTCGGTACTAATTCACCCCTCCACTTT	CASSLIVGTNSPLHF
TRBV5-4	.	.	TRBJ2-3	TGTGCCAGCAGCTTGGAAGGGGCCACAGATACGCAGTATTTT	CASSLEGATDTQYF
TRBV7-9	TRBD1	.	TRBJ1-1	TGTGCCAGCAGCTGGACAGGCCTGAACACTGAAGCTTTCTTT	CASSWTGLNTEAFF
TRBV7-9	.	.	TRBJ1-1	TGTGCCAGCAGCCCTAATCGGGGTGGGAGCACTGAAGCTTTCTTT	CASSPNRGGSTEAFF
TRBV5-6	.	once	TRBJ2-5	TGTGCCAGCAGCTTGAGGACTACTTACCAAGAGACCCAGTACTTC	CASSLRTTYQETQYF
TRBV7-9	TRBD2	.	TRBJ2-1	TGTGCCAGCAGGACTGGGACTAGCGGAAATGAGCAGTTCTTC	CASRTGTSGNEQFF
TRBV7-3	.	few	TRBJ2-1	TGTGCCAGCAGCTTGGGGGCCGGGGCCTATGCGCAGTTCTTC	CASSLGAGAYAQFF
TRBV10-3	TRBD2	once	TRBJ2-3	TGTGCCATCAGTGAGTCGCTAGCGGGCACAGATACGCAGTATTTT	CAISESLAGTDTQYF
TRBV18	TRBD1	.	TRBJ1-4	TGTGCCAGCTCACCTAAGACAGGGGGCGGTGAAAAACTGTTTTTT	CASSPKTGGGEKLFF
TRBV15	.	.	TRBJ2-7	TGTGCCACCAGCAGAGACATCTACGAGCAGTACTTC	CATSRDIYEQYF
TRBV19	.	once	TRBJ1-2	TGTGCCAGTAGCAACAGAGGGGGAGATGGCTACACCTTC	CASSNRGGDGYTF
TRBV6-5	.	.	TRBJ1-5	TGTGCCAGCAGTTACTTTCTAAATCAGCCCCAGCATTTT	CASSYFLNQPQHF